These 15 T cell receptor beta chains were all obtained from the same sample, sequenced in a study of T cell repertoires in cytomegalovirus infection. These receptors' antigens are unknown. One entry per CDR3 protein, called by TCRdb with MiXCR from the reads. Among about 500,000 distinct CDR3 sequences listed, roughly a third were seen once. Sequenced here: cultured PBMCs, sampled from culture after CMV antigen stimulation. The receptors shown here come from a human donor in good health (CMV status not recorded). Some clones in this sample may be carry-over from other donors' samples.

This clonotype was picked up a small number of times. The chain has TRBV7-2 and TRBJ2-4; D is possibly TRBD2 (7 bases). Trimming cost V 5 bases and J 1 base, with 18 bases left between them. CDR1 and CDR2 from the germline V gene are SGHTA and FQGNSA. The CDR3 consists of 17 residues. CDR3 amino acids: CASSMGGLNGAKNIQYF. The CDR3 bases are TGTGCCAGCAGCATGGGGGGGCTCAACGGGGCCAAAAACATTCAGTACTTC.

This chain links TRBV7-9 with TRBJ2-7; TRBD1 matches at 10 bases. Per the germline V gene, CDR1 is SEHNR and CDR2 is FQNEAQ (reference sequence). Trimming at V came to 5 bases and at J to 4 bases, leaving 5 bases not matched to a gene. This CDR3 contains 14 residues. CDR3 bases: TGTGCCAGCAGCGGCCGGGACAGGGGATACGAGCAGTACTTC. Translating gives CASSGRDRGYEQYF.

CDR3 sequence reads: CASSIGANTGELFF. The CDR3 coding sequence is TGTGCCAGCAGTATCGGGGCGAACACCGGGGAGCTGTTTTTT. This chain joins TRBV27 and TRBJ2-2; possible D gene TRBD2, 5 bases. Between the trimmed V and J ends, which lost 5 bases and 0 bases, there was a span of 7 bases. Germline loops: CDR1 MNHEY, CDR2 SMNVEV (reference sequence). The CDR3 sequence is 14 residues long.

The J gene is TRBJ2-1, the V gene TRBV28, with a possible D match to TRBD1 (6 bases). V was pared by 6 bases and J by 5 bases, with 17 bases between. The CDR3 has 15 residues. Germline V gene data show CDR1 as MDHEN and CDR2 as SYDVKM. CDR3 in DNA: TGTGCCAGCAGCCCCGGGACACCCGAGAACAATGAGCAGTTCTTC. The encoded protein is CASSPGTPENNEQFF.

This clonotype was counted a few times. The V call is TRBV7-8, the J call TRBJ2-6; D is unresolved. V was pared by 3 bases and J by 1 base, with 19 bases between. Looked up from germline, CDR1 is SGHVS and CDR2 is FQNEAQ. This CDR3 is built from 19 residues. The CDR3 here is CASSLVGNSLQSGANVLTF. CDR3 DNA: TGTGCCAGCAGCTTGGTGGGAAACTCCCTACAGTCTGGGGCCAACGTCCTGACTTTC. Using reference TRBV7-8 and TRBJ2-6 for the parts outside the CDR3, the full variable domain is GAGVSQSPRYKVAKRGQDVALRCDPISGHVSLFWYQQALGQGPEFLTYFQNEAQLDKSGLPSDRFFAERPEGSVSTLKIQRTQQEDSAVYLCASSLVGNSLQSGANVLTFGAGSRLTVL.

The chain combines TRBV6-6 with TRBJ1-5; D is uncertain. V dropped 7 bases and J dropped 4 bases, with 11 bases sitting between them. The CDR3 totals 13 residues. Germline assignment: CDR1 MNHNY and CDR2 SVGAGI (reference sequence). The CDR3 nucleotides read TGTGCCAGCACCTCCGACGGAAATCAGCCCCAGCATTTT. As protein: CASTSDGNQPQHF.

The chain carries TRBV20-1 and TRBJ1-1, with TRBD1 matching over 10 bases. In germline, CDR1 is DFQATT, CDR2 SNEGSKA (reference sequence). This CDR3 region has 15 residues. Trimming took 0 bases from V and 3 from J; bases not matched to a gene: 4. DNA for the CDR3: TGCAGTGCTAGAGACTCCGGGACAGGGGACACTGAAGCTTTCTTT. It translates to CSARDSGTGDTEAFF.

The chain has TRBV20-1 and TRBJ1-6; TRBD1 agrees at 8 bases. Germline V CDR1 and CDR2: DFQATT, SNEGSKA (reference sequence). V lost 5 bases and J lost 7; bases outside the gene matches: 4. This CDR3 is 13 amino acids long. CDR3 sequence (DNA): TGCAGTGCTGCGGACAGGGCAAATTCACCCCTCCACTTT. Its translation is CSAADRANSPLHF.

The chain couples TRBV6-2 or TRBV6-3 to TRBJ1-1; 8 positions agree with TRBD1. CDR1 is MNHEY and CDR2 is SVGEGT in the germline V gene. With 2 bases clipped from V and 5 bases from J, the junction kept 7 bases outside the gene matches. The CDR3 length is 15 residues. The CDR3 nucleotides read TGTGCCAGCAGTTACAGGGCAGGGGGCGGTACTGAAGCTTTCTTT. It encodes CASSYRAGGGTEAFF.

This clonotype was seen a handful of times. The CDR3 coding sequence is TGTGCCAGCAAACAGGGGATCCTAACAAATCAGCCCCAGCATTTT. Translation: CASKQGILTNQPQHF. The V gene is TRBV12-3 or TRBV12-4, the J gene TRBJ1-5; the match to TRBD1 covers 7 bases. The CDR3 loop spans 15 amino acids. Unmatched junction bases numbered 10, after V lost 7 bases and J lost 4 bases.

This clonotype showed up just a few times. This rearrangement joins TRBV6-5 to TRBJ2-2; D is perhaps TRBD1 (5 bases). Germline lookup yields CDR1 MNHEY and CDR2 SVGAGI. The CDR3 covers 14 residues. Trimming took 10 bases from V and 6 from J, leaving 18 bases between them. The CDR3 loop is CATKGHSRPGELFF. Written as DNA, the CDR3 is TGTGCCACCAAAGGACATTCCAGACCCGGGGAGCTGTTTTTT.

This rearrangement joins TRBV20-1 to TRBJ2-7, with TRBD1 identical over 8 bases. The CDR3 extends over 11 amino acids. Losses at the gene ends were 6 bases for V and 5 bases for J; bases not matched to a gene: 3. Germline V gives CDR1 DFQATT, CDR2 SNEGSKA (reference sequence). The DNA of the CDR3 is TGCAGTGCAACGGACAGGGACGAGCAGTACTTC. It is translated as CSATDRDEQYF.

This clonotype was seen only a few times. The chain links TRBV6-2 or TRBV6-3 to TRBJ1-3, with D unresolved. Germline V gene sequence: CDR1 MNHEY, CDR2 SVGEGT. The CDR3 has 12 residues. The ends were cut back, 6 bases at V and 3 bases at J, with 6 bases in the middle. CDR3 DNA: TGTGCCAGCAGGGATTATGGAAACACCATATATTTT. This codes for CASRDYGNTIYF.

The table lists this clonotype with many counts. The genes are TRBV7-2 and TRBJ2-6, with 8 nucleotides matching TRBD1. The CDR3 spans 18 residues. Looked up from germline, CDR1 is SGHTA and CDR2 is FQGNSA. V gave up 0 bases and J gave up 2 bases; unmatched junction bases: 6. CDR3 DNA sequence: TGTGCCAGCAGCTTAGCACAGGGGGGTAGCCCTGGGGCCAACGTCCTGACTTTC. Protein product: CASSLAQGGSPGANVLTF.

This clonotype was observed a few times. The rearrangement joins TRBV6-5 to TRBJ1-2, with D tentatively TRBD1 (5 bases). CDR1 MNHEY and CDR2 SVGAGI come from the germline V gene. The V gene lost 0 bases and the J gene lost 8 bases, with 7 bases spanning the gap. The CDR3 length is 12 residues. DNA of the CDR3: TGTGCCAGCAGTTACTCGGGGGAAGGCTACACCTTC. It translates to CASSYSGEGYTF.